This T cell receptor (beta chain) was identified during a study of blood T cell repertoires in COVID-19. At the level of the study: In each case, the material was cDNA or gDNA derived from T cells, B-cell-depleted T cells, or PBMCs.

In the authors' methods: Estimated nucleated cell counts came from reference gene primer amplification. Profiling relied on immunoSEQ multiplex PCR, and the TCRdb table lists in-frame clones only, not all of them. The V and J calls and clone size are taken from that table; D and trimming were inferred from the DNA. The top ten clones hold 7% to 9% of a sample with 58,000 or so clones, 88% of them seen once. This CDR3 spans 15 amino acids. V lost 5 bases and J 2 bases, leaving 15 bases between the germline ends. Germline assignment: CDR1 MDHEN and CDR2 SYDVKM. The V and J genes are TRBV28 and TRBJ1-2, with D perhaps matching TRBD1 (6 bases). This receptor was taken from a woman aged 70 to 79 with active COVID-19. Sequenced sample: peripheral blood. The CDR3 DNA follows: TGTGCCAGCAGTCTAGGGGGTGGGGTAAACTATGGCTACACCTTC. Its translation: CASSLGGGVNYGYTF.